This T cell receptor beta chain was sequenced during a study of cytomegalovirus exposure and HLA in healthy donors. The wider study: Within an early data release were 80 million to 90 million unique TCRs drawn from HLA-typed donors. Findings of the study overall: In an earlier analysis, in fewer than 700 donors, most V segments appeared productive either ~90% or ~30% of the time. A later examination showed that TCR association rates differed by HLA locus, with DRB1 most and HLA-C fewest.

The J segment lost 10 bases and the V segment lost 4 bases, leaving 13 bases of the junction unmatched. The CDR3 has 15 amino acids. Germline lookup yields CDR1 MGHRA and CDR2 YSYEKL. On this clone: Its antigen remains unknown.

In the PCR, 60 Vbeta and 13 Jbeta primers were used. As originally analysed: Unique TCR beta chains numbered 80 million to 95 million in a later analysis, with roughly 11 million shared. The assay was immunoSEQ multiplex PCR, and TCRdb's table has in-frame clones only and misses some. V and J calls and clone size are those listed in that table; D and trimming were worked out from the DNA. In the table there are hundreds of thousands of clones, roughly 80% of which are singletons. Sequenced: PBMCs. This chain uses TRBV4-1 with TRBJ2-1; 7 nucleotides align to TRBD2. The source of this sequence is a man aged 25-45 years in good health and CMV-seronegative. The CDR3 loop is CASSLLGAGPEEQFF. The CDR3 nucleotides are TGCGCCAGCAGCCTCCTCGGAGCGGGACCCGAAGAGCAGTTCTTC.